This T cell receptor beta chain was identified during a study of T cell responses to AZD1222 COVID-19 vaccine. CDR1 and CDR2 (germline): SGHRS, YFSETQ. CDR3 size: 15 residues. V lost 4 bases to trimming and J lost 0 bases, with 13 bases between them. This clone was seen a handful of times. Produced via immunoSEQ multiplex PCR; TCRdb's table is partial and in-frame only. The profile shows roughly 140,000 clones, 80% to 95% of them singletons. Source: peripheral blood, taken on day 0 of AZD1222 vaccination. This sequence joins TRBV5-1 and TRBJ2-5; TRBD2 is a possible D gene (6 bases). The origin of this receptor is an adult in good health. CDR3 amino acids: CASSPGAGNQETQYF. In nucleotides, the CDR3 is TGCGCCAGCAGCCCGGGAGCGGGTAACCAAGAGACCCAGTACTTC.